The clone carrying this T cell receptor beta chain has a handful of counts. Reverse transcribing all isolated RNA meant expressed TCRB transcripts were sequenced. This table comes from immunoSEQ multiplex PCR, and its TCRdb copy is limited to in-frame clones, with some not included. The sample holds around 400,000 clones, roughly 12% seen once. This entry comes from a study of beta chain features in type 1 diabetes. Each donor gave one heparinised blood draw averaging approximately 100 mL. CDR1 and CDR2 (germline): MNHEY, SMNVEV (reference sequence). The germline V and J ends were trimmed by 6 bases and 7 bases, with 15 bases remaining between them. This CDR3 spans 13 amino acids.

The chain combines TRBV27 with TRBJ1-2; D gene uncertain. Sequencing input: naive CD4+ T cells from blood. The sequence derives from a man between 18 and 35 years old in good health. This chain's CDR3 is CASRLLGGGGYTF. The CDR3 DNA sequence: TGTGCCAGCAGACTGCTGGGAGGAGGTGGCTACACCTTC.